This passage covers 25 T cell receptor beta chains from one sample sequenced in a study of cytomegalovirus exposure and HLA in healthy donors. Use of 60 Vbeta and 13 Jbeta primers characterized the PCR. Data came from immunoSEQ multiplex PCR; TCRdb stores just in-frame clones and leaves some out. The data contain about 180,000 clones, 75% to 85% of them singletons. The specimen was PBMCs. All receptors come from a woman in her thirties in good health and CMV-seropositive.

This rearrangement joins TRBV10-1 to TRBJ2-5; 10 nucleotides agree with TRBD2. The germline V gene has CDR1 WNHNN and CDR2 SYGVQD (reference sequence). Trimming removed 9 bases from V and 5 bases from J; junction bases left unmatched: 9. This CDR3 comprises 14 residues. Written as DNA, the CDR3 is TGCGCCAGTCGCCCGGGACTAGCGTTGGAGACCCAGTACTTC. This translates into CASRPGLALETQYF.

The chain carries TRBV9 and TRBJ2-1, with 9 bases identical to TRBD2. The CDR3 extends over 15 amino acids. CDR1 and CDR2 from the germline V gene are SGDLS and YYNGEE. J gave up 6 bases and V 4 bases, and 8 bases lay outside the gene matches. The CDR3 sequence: CASSPTSGWTNEQFF. The CDR3, as DNA: TGTGCCAGCAGCCCCACTAGCGGGTGGACCAATGAGCAGTTCTTC.

The V and J genes are TRBV7-8 and TRBJ2-5; 14 bases align to TRBD2. The J call could be wrong; TRBJ2-7 is a better fit for the DNA end. Germline-derived CDR1 and CDR2 are SGHVS and FQNEAQ. The CDR3 runs to 18 residues. In DNA form, the CDR3 reads TGTGCCAGCAGCCGACTAGCGGGAGGGTGGGTTAGTACCTACGAGCAGTACTTC. It is translated as CASSRLAGGWVSTYEQYF.

V and J are TRBV28 and TRBJ1-2; TRBD1 agrees at 7 bases. Germline V lookup: CDR1 MDHEN, CDR2 SYDVKM. This CDR3 spans 13 amino acids. J lost 4 bases, V lost 4 bases, and 3 bases had no gene match. The DNA for the CDR3 is TGTGCCAGCAGTTATGGACAGGTCTATGGCTACACCTTC. This gives the protein CASSYGQVYGYTF.

The CDR3 bases are TGTGCCAGCAGAGCTAACTCTGAAGCTTTCTTT. Encoded protein: CASRANSEAFF. This chain uses TRBV27 with TRBJ1-1; no clear D. Between the trimmed V and J ends, which lost 6 bases and 6 bases, there was a span of 8 bases. The CDR3 is 11 residues long. In germline, CDR1 is MNHEY, CDR2 SMNVEV (reference sequence).

The chain links TRBV7-2 to TRBJ2-1, with 11 nucleotides matching TRBD2. This CDR3 is built from 15 residues. J was trimmed by 9 bases and V by 0 bases; bases with no gene match: 4. Germline V gene lookup returns CDR1 SGHTA and CDR2 FQGNSA. In DNA, the CDR3 is TGTGCCAGCAGCTTAGCACTAGCGGGAGCCGGTGAGCAGTTCTTC. It encodes CASSLALAGAGEQFF.

The chain employs TRBV14 and TRBJ2-3; D remains ambiguous. Germline values: CDR1 SGHDN, CDR2 FVKESK. The CDR3 contains 12 residues. The germline V and J ends were trimmed by 4 bases and 0 bases, with 2 bases remaining between them. CDR3 nucleotide sequence: TGTGCCAGCAGCCCTAGCACAGATACGCAGTATTTT. Translation: CASSPSTDTQYF.

This sequence joins TRBV7-2 and TRBJ2-6; the D gene is possibly TRBD2 (5 bases). The V gene's germline CDR1 is SGHTA and CDR2 FQGNSA. The CDR3 is 17 amino acids. V lost 2 bases to trimming and J lost 2 bases, with 13 bases between them. The CDR3 here is CASSLNVIGAGANVLTF. The CDR3, as DNA: TGTGCCAGCAGCTTAAATGTGATCGGGGCTGGGGCCAACGTCCTGACTTTC.

This rearrangement joins TRBV27 to TRBJ2-1; D is unclear. CDR1 is MNHEY, CDR2 SMNVEV, per germline (reference sequence). Trimming stripped 3 bases from V and 7 bases from J, with 10 bases between. The CDR3 is made up of 13 amino acids. CDR3 bases: TGTGCCAGCAGTTTTGGCACCATGAATGAGCAGTTCTTC. It specifies CASSFGTMNEQFF.

This clone came up once. The chain carries TRBV5-1 and TRBJ1-1, with D perhaps TRBD1 (6 bases). CDR3 length: 16 amino acids. The germline V gene has CDR1 SGHRS and CDR2 YFSETQ. V was shortened by 7 bases and J by 1 base, with 20 bases between the two germline ends. CDR3 nucleotides: TGCGCCAGCGGCGAAGAAACCTGGACAGCGAACACTGAAGCTTTCTTT. This gives the protein CASGEETWTANTEAFF.

The rearrangement joins TRBV29-1 to TRBJ2-2; D is possibly TRBD2 (6 bases). Germline CDR1 SQVTM, CDR2 ANQGSEA. Deletions cut 8 bases from V and 3 bases from J, with 13 bases between. The CDR3 totals 13 residues. For the CDR3, the DNA is TGCAGCCCCTACCGGAGGGACACCGGGGAGCTGTTTTTT. Its translation is CSPYRRDTGELFF.

The gene calls are TRBV14 and TRBJ2-7; D perhaps matches TRBD2 (5 bases). Germline CDR1 and CDR2: SGHDN and FVKESK. The CDR3 sequence is 14 residues long. Trimming stripped 4 bases from V and 0 bases from J, with 10 bases between. CDR3: CASSPAVISYEQYF. The CDR3 DNA reads TGTGCCAGCAGCCCAGCGGTTATCTCCTACGAGCAGTACTTC.

This clone was observed a single time. The chain carries TRBV27 and TRBJ2-1; D is possibly TRBD2 (6 bases). The germline gives CDR1 MNHEY, CDR2 SMNVEV (reference sequence). The CDR3 extends over 18 amino acids. V was clipped by 2 bases and J by 8 bases, with 25 bases between them. In nucleotides, the CDR3 is TGTGCCAGCAGTTTACTCGGACTACAGCTAAGCCCTGGGGATGAGCAGTTCTTC. It yields the protein CASSLLGLQLSPGDEQFF.

V gene TRBV9 combines with J gene TRBJ2-7; 8 bases match TRBD2. Trimming took 0 bases from V and 0 from J; bases not matched to a gene: 5. The CDR3 runs 16 residues. Per the germline V gene, CDR1 is SGDLS and CDR2 is YYNGEE. The CDR3 here is CASSVGAGADSYEQYF. The DNA for the CDR3 is TGTGCCAGCAGCGTAGGAGCGGGAGCAGACTCCTACGAGCAGTACTTC.

This chain joins TRBV7-6 and TRBJ2-3; 8 nucleotides agree with TRBD1. The CDR3 totals 16 residues. The trim removed 0 bases at V and 2 bases at J, leaving 4 bases unmatched. Germline values: CDR1 SGHVS, CDR2 FNYEAQ. Here the CDR3 reads CASSLARDRTTDTQYF. The CDR3 region has the DNA TGTGCCAGCAGCTTAGCAAGGGACAGGACCACAGATACGCAGTATTTT. Full variable domain (remainder filled in from reference TRBV7-6 and TRBJ2-3): GAGVSQSPRYKVTKRGQDVALRCDPISGHVSLYWYRQALGQGPEFLTYFNYEAQQDKSGLPNDRFSAERPEGSISTLTIQRTEQRDSAMYRCASSLARDRTTDTQYFGPGTRLTVL.

The chain employs TRBV14 and TRBJ2-5, with a tentative D call TRBD1 (7 bases). Germline values: CDR1 SGHDN, CDR2 FVKESK. There are 15 residues in the CDR3. The V and J ends lost 2 bases and 2 bases respectively, with 12 bases between them. The CDR3 is CASSQMTGRQETQYF. The CDR3 DNA is TGTGCCAGCAGCCAAATGACAGGGAGGCAAGAGACCCAGTACTTC.

The CDR3 DNA reads as TGTGCCAGCAGCTTTGATTATAGCACCGGGGAGCTGTTTTTT. The encoded protein is CASSFDYSTGELFF. The chain has TRBV5-4 and TRBJ2-2; no definite D call. Trimming took 2 bases from V and 4 from J, leaving 9 bases between them. The CDR3 has 14 amino acids. Germline V gene lookup returns CDR1 SGHNT and CDR2 YYREEE (reference sequence).

The rearrangement links TRBV10-3 to TRBJ1-1; D remains unclear. The CDR3 runs 14 residues. Germline V gene sequence: CDR1 ENHRY, CDR2 SYGVKD. V was cut by 0 bases and J by 2 bases, with 7 bases left in between. The CDR3, as DNA: TGTGCCATCAGTGAGTCGTACAGAAACACTGAAGCTTTCTTT. Translated: CAISESYRNTEAFF.

The chain links TRBV28 to TRBJ2-4; D may be TRBD2 (8 bases). This CDR3 region has 22 residues. V was clipped by 4 bases and J by 6 bases, with 37 bases between them. The germline gives CDR1 MDHEN, CDR2 SYDVKM. This CDR3 is CASSSPTGTTSREGPRGNIQYF. CDR3 coding DNA: TGTGCCAGCAGTTCGCCGACAGGGACAACTAGCCGGGAGGGCCCTCGCGGAAACATTCAGTACTTC.

This clone was recorded a few times. J is TRBJ2-7 and V is TRBV5-4, with D possibly matching TRBD2 (5 bases). Trimming left V 3 bases short and J 4 bases short, with 5 bases between. Germline CDR1 is SGHNT and CDR2 is YYREEE (reference sequence). This CDR3 is 11 amino acids long. CDR3 sequence: CASSSGYEQYF. The CDR3 nucleotides read TGTGCCAGCAGCTCGGGGTACGAGCAGTACTTC.

The rearrangement uses TRBV7-9 and TRBJ2-1; TRBD2 agrees at 10 bases. Trimming at V came to 5 bases and at J to 3 bases, leaving 1 base not matched to a gene. The length of the CDR3 is 14 residues. Germline V CDR1 and CDR2: SEHNR, FQNEAQ (reference sequence). CDR3 amino acids: CASSPSGSYNEQFF. The DNA for the CDR3 is TGTGCCAGCAGCCCTAGCGGGAGCTACAATGAGCAGTTCTTC.

CDR3 bases: TGTGCCAGCAGCTTTTTCGGTGGGACTAACACTGAAGCTTTCTTT. Protein sequence: CASSFFGGTNTEAFF. The V call is TRBV11-1, the J call TRBJ1-1; tentative D call: TRBD1 (5 bases). The ends were cut back, 3 bases at V and 2 bases at J, with 13 bases in the middle. Per the germline V gene, CDR1 is SGHAT and CDR2 is FQDESV (reference sequence). The CDR3 covers 15 residues.

The chain is built from TRBV5-1 and TRBJ2-1, with 11 positions matching TRBD2. The V gene's germline CDR1 is SGHRS and CDR2 YFSETQ. CDR3 length: 18 amino acids. Losses at the gene ends were 4 bases for V and 0 bases for J; bases not matched to a gene: 9. The CDR3 nucleotides read TGCGCCAGCAGCCTCCTGACTAGCGGGATCCTCTCCTACAATGAGCAGTTCTTC. Protein: CASSLLTSGILSYNEQFF.

The chain couples TRBV4-3 to TRBJ2-7; 10 bases are a match to TRBD1. V trimming: 0 bases; J trimming: 4 bases; junction bases outside the gene matches: 3. Germline CDR1 and CDR2: LGHNA and YSLEER. This CDR3 has 15 amino acids. CDR3 residues: CASSQEDRGLYEQYF. The CDR3 DNA sequence: TGCGCCAGCAGCCAAGAGGACAGGGGGTTATACGAGCAGTACTTC.

CDR3 residues: CASGGAGELFF. The CDR3 nucleotides read TGTGCCAGCGGGGGGGCCGGGGAGCTGTTTTTT. V and J are TRBV7-3 and TRBJ2-2, with TRBD2 matching over 7 bases. V shed 8 bases and J 6 bases; nucleotides not matched to a gene: 0. This CDR3 has 11 residues. Germline V CDR1 and CDR2: SGHTA, FQGTGA.